Listed below are T cell receptor beta chains from one sample, sequenced in a study of OX40 agonist ivuxolimab in advanced cancers. Data came from immunoSEQ multiplex PCR; TCRdb stores just in-frame clones and leaves some out. The data show around 38,000 clones, 82% seen once. This specimen was CD4+ or CD8+ T cells sorted from blood, taken in a trial of the OX40 agonist ivuxolimab. Source of these receptors: an adult with an advanced solid tumor such as melanoma, head and neck, liver or kidney cancer. CDR3s include the opening cysteine and the closing phenylalanine or tryptophan. Fields, in order: J gene, D gene, V gene, CDR3 protein. D genes are given only for firm matches.

j_call: TRBJ2-5
d_call: TRBD1
v_call: TRBV5-1
cdr3_aa: CASSFGQGRETQYF

j_call: TRBJ2-7
d_call: TRBD2
v_call: TRBV7-3
cdr3_aa: CASSFRTSGSEQYF

j_call: TRBJ1-6
d_call: .
v_call: TRBV19
cdr3_aa: CASSAPGQLSYNSPLHF

j_call: TRBJ2-3
d_call: TRBD2
v_call: TRBV5-4
cdr3_aa: CASSTGLAGGSDTQYF

j_call: TRBJ2-1
d_call: TRBD2
v_call: TRBV19
cdr3_aa: CASSYQRETNEQFF

j_call: TRBJ2-1
d_call: .
v_call: TRBV5-6
cdr3_aa: CASSLAGFYNEQFF

j_call: TRBJ1-4
d_call: TRBD1
v_call: TRBV6-6
cdr3_aa: CAIRGTGAEKLFF

j_call: TRBJ1-5
d_call: .
v_call: TRBV15
cdr3_aa: CATSRGTRFNQPQHF

j_call: TRBJ2-1
d_call: .
v_call: TRBV4-3
cdr3_aa: CASSQDTSRAHHFF

j_call: TRBJ1-3
d_call: .
v_call: TRBV6-1
cdr3_aa: CASSESWGLGGNTIYF

j_call: TRBJ2-5
d_call: .
v_call: TRBV7-8
cdr3_aa: CASSLLDQVGVSQYF

j_call: TRBJ2-3
d_call: TRBD2
v_call: TRBV27
cdr3_aa: CASRGMMAGGGDTQYF

j_call: TRBJ2-2
d_call: .
v_call: TRBV11-2
cdr3_aa: CASSLELWGPFGPGELFF

j_call: TRBJ2-1
d_call: TRBD2
v_call: TRBV29-1
cdr3_aa: CSVEDPGGVLNEQFF

j_call: TRBJ1-3
d_call: .
v_call: TRBV5-1
cdr3_aa: CASSLEGVGSGNTIYF

j_call: TRBJ1-4
d_call: .
v_call: TRBV9
cdr3_aa: CASSPRHGSDEKLFF